The following is a T cell receptor (beta chain) sequence with its context. This entry comes from a study of blood T cell repertoires in COVID-19. The overall study: The United States, Italy and Spain provided the acute and convalescent COVID-19 samples. PBMCs, B-cell-depleted T cells, or T cells provided the cDNA or gDNA that made up the material.

The CDR3 has 12 amino acids. V shed 5 bases and J shed 5 bases, with 9 bases lying between them. The germline gives CDR1 LNHDA, CDR2 SQIVND (reference sequence). Original data processing: Estimation of nucleated cell counts relied on the amplification of reference gene primers. Data came from immunoSEQ multiplex PCR; TCRdb stores just in-frame clones and leaves some out. The V and J calls and clone size come from that table; D and trimming were worked out from the DNA. The table shows 30,000 to 40,000 clones, with 80% to 90% occurring only once. The chain has TRBV19 and TRBJ2-5, with D tentatively TRBD2 (5 bases). The material sequenced was peripheral blood. This clonotype originated in a man in his forties or fifties with acute or convalescent COVID-19. The CDR3 bases are TGTGCCAGTAGTGAGACGGGGGAGACCCAGTACTTC. Amino acids: CASSETGETQYF.